Below, 24 T cell receptor beta chains from the same sample are listed, as sequenced in a study of T-cell memory formation after mild COVID-19. TCRdb fed the 5' RACE reads into MiXCR, producing one record per CDR3 protein. This sample has 120,000 or so distinct CDR3 sequences, with approximately 15% found just once. Sequencing was carried out using PBMCs or a T cell subset sorted from them (not recorded which). These receptors all stem from a man aged 18 to 29 who had mild COVID-19 (a few samples of this study predate the infection). Cell type and time point are not known.

A few counts support this clonotype. This chain connects TRBV18 to TRBJ2-1; 7 bases line up with TRBD2. J was trimmed by 3 bases and V by 2 bases; bases with no gene match: 4. CDR3 size: 15 residues. CDR1 is KGHSH, CDR2 LQKENI, per germline. As DNA, the CDR3 is TGTGCCAGCTCACCAAACGGGGGGATCTACAATGAGCAGTTCTTC. Its translation: CASSPNGGIYNEQFF.

This clonotype was found a few times. The rearrangement links TRBV7-9 to TRBJ2-5; 15 bases align to TRBD2. This CDR3 is 15 amino acids long. Losses at the gene ends were 6 bases for V and 9 bases for J; bases not matched to a gene: 8. Germline CDR1 SEHNR, CDR2 FQNEAQ (reference sequence). The CDR3 nucleotides read TGTGCCAGCAGAGGGACTAGCGGGGGGCAAGGGGCCCAGTACTTC. Its translation is CASRGTSGGQGAQYF.

The chain has TRBV7-2 and TRBJ1-4; no firm D call. V was clipped by 5 bases and J by 3 bases, with 10 bases between them. There are 14 residues in the CDR3. The germline CDR1 and CDR2 sequences are SGHTA and FQGNSA. CDR3 in DNA: TGTGCCAGCAGCCCCCGGTGGTCTAATGAAAAACTGTTTTTT. This sequence encodes CASSPRWSNEKLFF.

J is TRBJ2-1 and V is TRBV20-1; D might be TRBD2 (5 bases). The CDR3 totals 12 residues. Per the germline V gene, CDR1 is DFQATT and CDR2 is SNEGSKA (reference sequence). Deletions cut 2 bases from V and 8 bases from J, with 10 bases between. CDR3 loop: CSARLSGYEQFF. In nucleotides, the CDR3 is TGCAGTGCTAGATTGAGCGGCTATGAGCAGTTCTTC.

J is TRBJ2-1 and V is TRBV6-2 or TRBV6-3; 7 bases are shared with TRBD1. The CDR3 totals 15 residues. V gave up 8 bases and J gave up 2 bases; unmatched junction bases: 9. From germline, CDR1 is MNHEY and CDR2 SVGEGT. In DNA, the CDR3 is TGTGCCAGCGGAAAGGGACAGTTTACCTACAATGAGCAGTTCTTC. This gives the protein CASGKGQFTYNEQFF.

The V and J genes are TRBV4-3 and TRBJ2-1; 12 nucleotides agree with TRBD1. Germline assignment: CDR1 LGHNA and CDR2 YSLEER. V shed 0 bases, J shed 10 bases, and the junction held 7 bases outside the gene matches. CDR3 size: 16 residues. CDR3 in DNA: TGCGCCAGCAGCCAAGATTGGGGGACAGGGGGCAGGGAGCAGTTCTTC. Its protein is CASSQDWGTGGREQFF.

This clonotype has just a few counts. The V and J genes are TRBV5-6 and TRBJ1-2; no firm D call. Trimming removed 6 bases from V and 4 bases from J, with 22 bases in between. The CDR3 is 16 residues long. Germline lookup yields CDR1 SGHDT and CDR2 YYEEEE. Written as DNA, the CDR3 is TGTGCCAGCACTCCCCTCTCCGGGATCCACCTCTATGGCTACACCTTC. It specifies CASTPLSGIHLYGYTF.

In its sample, this clonotype was seen a few times. The chain recombines TRBV4-1 with TRBJ2-2, with a tentative D call TRBD2 (6 bases). The length of the CDR3 is 16 residues. Germline V CDR1 and CDR2: MGHRA, YSYEKL. The V and J ends lost 0 bases and 3 bases respectively, with 11 bases between them. This chain's CDR3 is CASSQEGGRHTGELFF. The CDR3 DNA follows: TGCGCCAGCAGCCAAGAGGGGGGACGGCACACCGGGGAGCTGTTTTTT.

This clonotype was found a few times. The chain is built from TRBV7-8 and TRBJ1-5; no clear D gene. Germline loops: CDR1 SGHVS, CDR2 FQNEAQ. Trimming took off 7 bases at V and 3 bases at J, with 13 bases between the two ends. This CDR3 contains 14 residues. The CDR3 DNA reads as TGTGCCAGCACCCAGGAACTAAACAATCAGCCCCAGCATTTT. It specifies CASTQELNNQPQHF.

The chain joins TRBV7-9 to TRBJ1-6; D not resolved. Germline V gene sequence: CDR1 SEHNR, CDR2 FQNEAQ (reference sequence). The CDR3 spans 11 residues. With 5 bases removed from V and 13 bases from J, the gap between germline ends came to 9 bases. The CDR3 reads CASSLARPLHF. For the CDR3, the DNA is TGTGCCAGCAGCCTCGCTCGTCCCCTCCACTTT. The entire variable domain, with the rest obtained from reference TRBV7-9 and TRBJ1-6, is as follows: DTGVSQNPRHKITKRGQNVTFRCDPISEHNRLYWYRQTLGQGPEFLTYFQNEAQLEKSRLLSDRFSAERPKGSFSTLEIQRTEQGDSAMYLCASSLARPLHFGNGTRLTVT.

This sequence joins TRBV6-2 or TRBV6-3 and TRBJ1-4; no reliable D call. The CDR3 runs 12 residues. From germline, CDR1 is MNHEY and CDR2 SVGEGT. With 5 bases removed from V and 6 bases from J, the gap between germline ends came to 7 bases. The CDR3 region has the DNA TGTGCCAGCAGTCCCGGGGATGAAAAACTGTTTTTT. It specifies CASSPGDEKLFF.

The chain has TRBV20-1 and TRBJ2-1; unclear D gene. The CDR3 consists of 12 residues. Germline loops: CDR1 DFQATT, CDR2 SNEGSKA (reference sequence). The V gene lost 0 bases and the J gene lost 6 bases, with 6 bases spanning the gap. The CDR3 protein is CSARDGRNEQFF. CDR3 sequence (DNA): TGCAGTGCTAGAGATGGGCGCAATGAGCAGTTCTTC.

This clonotype was observed many times. V usage is TRBV7-9 and J usage is TRBJ2-1; TRBD1 matches 7 bases. This CDR3 is built from 16 residues. Germline CDR1 is SEHNR and CDR2 is FQNEAQ (reference sequence). V was clipped by 5 bases and J by 6 bases; unmatched bases: 13. DNA for the CDR3: TGTGCCAGCAGCCCCCGACAGGGTGGGATGGGCAATGAGCAGTTCTTC. As protein: CASSPRQGGMGNEQFF.

This clonotype was found a few times. The chain combines TRBV7-9 with TRBJ2-3, with unresolved D. This CDR3 is 15 amino acids long. V was cut by 1 base and J by 0 bases, with 8 bases left in between. Looked up from germline, CDR1 is SEHNR and CDR2 is FQNEAQ (reference sequence). The CDR3 is CASSLVTTSTDTQYF. CDR3 in DNA: TGTGCCAGCAGCTTAGTCACCACTAGCACAGATACGCAGTATTTT.

This chain links TRBV6-5 with TRBJ2-2; 9 nucleotides agree with TRBD1. The V and J ends lost 8 bases and 7 bases, in that order; junction bases with no gene match: 14. Germline V lookup: CDR1 MNHEY, CDR2 SVGAGI. The CDR3 has 16 amino acids. CDR3 sequence (DNA): TGTGCCAGCTTGGCGGGACAGGGAGGAATGGACGGGGAGCTGTTTTTT. Amino acid sequence: CASLAGQGGMDGELFF.

In its sample, this clonotype was seen many times. This chain links TRBV6-5 with TRBJ2-7; 8 positions agree with TRBD1. J gave up 3 bases and V 2 bases, and 3 bases lay outside the gene matches. This CDR3 spans 14 amino acids. CDR1 and CDR2 from the germline V gene are MNHEY and SVGAGI. The CDR3 region has the DNA TGTGCCAGCAGTTACAACAGGGGGGACTACGAGCAGTACTTC. Protein sequence: CASSYNRGDYEQYF.

The V call is TRBV15, the J call TRBJ2-4, with 7 positions matching TRBD2. The germline gives CDR1 LNHNV, CDR2 YYDKDF (reference sequence). The V segment lost 0 bases and the J segment 9 bases; nucleotides outside the gene matches: 5. This CDR3 is 14 amino acids long. In DNA, the CDR3 is TGTGCCACCAGCAGAGAAAGCACGGGGGGCATTCAGTACTTC. Translation gives CATSRESTGGIQYF.

V gene TRBV7-2 combines with J gene TRBJ1-2; D call uncertain. The CDR3 contains 13 residues. Trimming stripped 3 bases from V and 5 bases from J, with 10 bases between. Germline CDR1 SGHTA, CDR2 FQGNSA. The CDR3 spells CASSFTAGYGYTF. DNA of the CDR3: TGTGCCAGCAGCTTTACCGCGGGATATGGCTACACCTTC.

This rearrangement joins TRBV12-3 or TRBV12-4 to TRBJ1-5; 8 nucleotides match TRBD1. CDR3 length: 15 residues. V shed 4 bases, J shed 3 bases, and the junction held 5 bases outside the gene matches. The CDR3 sequence: CASSWTGKHNQPQHF. CDR3 coding DNA: TGTGCCAGCAGTTGGACAGGGAAACACAATCAGCCCCAGCATTTT.

This sequence joins TRBV5-1 and TRBJ1-2, with 7 bases lining up with TRBD1. Germline V CDR1 and CDR2: SGHRS, YFSETQ. The trim removed 2 bases at V and 7 bases at J, leaving 8 bases unmatched. This CDR3 is 14 amino acids long. CDR3 region: CASSLTTGNGGYTF. The DNA of the CDR3 is TGCGCCAGCAGCTTAACGACAGGGAATGGTGGCTACACCTTC.

This clonotype was observed a handful of times. J is TRBJ2-7 and V is TRBV7-8, with 10 bases fitting TRBD1. J lost 7 bases, V lost 4 bases, and 10 bases had no gene match. The CDR3 has 15 residues. Germline V gives CDR1 SGHVS, CDR2 FQNEAQ. CDR3 residues: CASSYGTGVLAEQYV. The CDR3 coding sequence is TGTGCCAGCAGCTATGGGACAGGGGTCTTGGCAGAGCAGTACGTC.

DNA for the CDR3: TGTGCCAGCAGCCTGGGGGCGTCTGATGGCTACACCTTC. It encodes CASSLGASDGYTF. This chain uses TRBV12-3 or TRBV12-4 with TRBJ1-2; D might be TRBD1 (6 bases). Trimming left V 6 bases short and J 6 bases short, with 14 bases between. The CDR3 length is 13 residues.

This sequence joins TRBV12-3 or TRBV12-4 and TRBJ1-4; D is unresolved. The CDR3 loop spans 11 amino acids. The V gene lost 10 bases and the J gene lost 6 bases, with 9 bases spanning the gap. The CDR3 DNA reads TGTGCCACCGGGCGGGATGAAAAACTGTTTTTT. Translating gives CATGRDEKLFF.

This clonotype was counted ten times or more. J is TRBJ2-1 and V is TRBV6-5; no definite D call. The length of the CDR3 is 14 residues. Germline CDR1 reads MNHEY; CDR2 reads SVGAGI. Trimming pared 0 bases from V and 5 bases from J, leaving 8 bases between. For the CDR3, the DNA is TGTGCCAGCAGTTACTCCCGCGGCAACAATGAGCAGTTCTTC. It codes for CASSYSRGNNEQFF.